The 13 T cell receptor beta chains below come from one sample, sequenced in a study of blood T cells in healthy people across ages. The use of a sample-barcoded 5' primer and a J-beta primer mix characterized a second PCR of roughly 7 to 11 cycles. TCRdb re-called the 5' RACE reads with MiXCR, one entry per CDR3 protein. The table records hundreds of thousands of distinct CDR3 sequences, roughly 44% of them present only once. Sequencing was performed on blood. Every receptor here comes from a man aged 55 to 70 in good health.

The table lists this clonotype with a few counts. V gene TRBV6-5 combines with J gene TRBJ2-1; possibly TRBD1 for D (6 bases). The CDR3 spans 15 residues. Trimming took off 7 bases at V and 9 bases at J, with 22 bases between the two ends. Germline values: CDR1 MNHEY, CDR2 SVGAGI. The CDR3 nucleotides are TGTGCCAGCATTAGGACCAGGGGCTCTAGGGGTGAGCAGTTCTTC. Translation gives CASIRTRGSRGEQFF.

The chain couples TRBV6-2 or TRBV6-3 to TRBJ2-4; D may be TRBD1 (5 bases). The J call is uncertain, as TRBJ2-7 better fits the DNA end. In germline, CDR1 is MNHEY, CDR2 SVGEGT. This CDR3 comprises 14 residues. CDR3 amino acids: CASSQGQEHYEQYF. The CDR3 DNA reads TGTGCCAGCAGCCAGGGCCAAGAACACTACGAGCAGTACTTC.

The V call is TRBV10-3, the J call TRBJ2-7, with a weak D call TRBD2 (5 bases). The CDR3 consists of 11 residues. V lost 8 bases and J lost 7, with 12 bases in between. The V gene's germline CDR1 is ENHRY and CDR2 SYGVKD. The DNA of the CDR3 is TGTGCCATCGCCGGGAACAATGAGCAGTACTTC. Translation gives CAIAGNNEQYF.

This clonotype was seen only a few times. J is TRBJ2-4 and V is TRBV27, with D maybe TRBD1 (6 bases). Germline V CDR1 and CDR2: MNHEY, SMNVEV (reference sequence). The CDR3 totals 14 residues. The V end was cut by 5 bases, the J end by 7 bases, with 15 bases between. In DNA form, the CDR3 reads TGTGCCAGCAGTACCCTGGACAGAGGTAACATTCAGTACTTC. Translating gives CASSTLDRGNIQYF.

This clonotype was counted only a few times. The chain joins TRBV7-2 to TRBJ1-4; no firm D call. Trimming cost V 5 bases and J 8 bases, with 15 bases left between them. There are 14 residues in the CDR3. Germline CDR1 SGHTA, CDR2 FQGNSA. CDR3 sequence (DNA): TGTGCCAGCAGCCCCAGTCGAGGCAACGAAAAACTGTTTTTT. Its translation: CASSPSRGNEKLFF.

The chain couples TRBV14 to TRBJ2-7; D perhaps matches TRBD1 (6 bases). The germline CDR1 and CDR2 sequences are SGHDN and FVKESK. CDR3 length: 14 amino acids. V was cut by 5 bases and J by 1 base, with 12 bases left in between. Here the CDR3 reads CASSSLQGSYEQYF. The CDR3 nucleotides read TGTGCCAGCAGCTCCCTCCAGGGGTCCTACGAGCAGTACTTC.

This clonotype is a singleton in its sample. The chain couples TRBV20-1 to TRBJ2-3, with D hard to call. The germline CDR1 and CDR2 sequences are DFQATT and SNEGSKA (reference sequence). Trimming took off 6 bases at V and 6 bases at J, with 10 bases between the two ends. The CDR3 is 11 amino acids. CDR3 sequence: CSALSRDTQYF. In DNA, the CDR3 is TGCAGTGCCCTATCGAGGGATACGCAGTATTTT.

This chain uses TRBV5-6 with TRBJ2-7; D unresolved. In germline, CDR1 is SGHDT, CDR2 YYEEEE. The V end was cut by 1 base, the J end by 0 bases, with 8 bases between. This CDR3 contains 14 residues. This CDR3 is CASSLSQVSYEQYF. The DNA for the CDR3 is TGTGCCAGCAGCTTGTCCCAGGTCTCCTACGAGCAGTACTTC.

This clonotype has a handful of counts. The V and J genes are TRBV12-3 or TRBV12-4 and TRBJ1-2, with a weak D call TRBD1 (6 bases). This CDR3 has 14 residues. The V gene lost 6 bases and the J gene lost 8 bases, with 19 bases spanning the gap. The chain's CDR3 is CASSTLLRGEGYTF. The CDR3 DNA reads as TGTGCCAGCAGCACCCTCCTTAGGGGGGAAGGCTACACCTTC.

The V call is TRBV20-1, the J call TRBJ2-4; D may be TRBD1 (7 bases). Per germline, CDR1 DFQATT and CDR2 SNEGSKA (reference sequence). The CDR3 runs to 13 residues. V was cut by 4 bases and J by 15 bases, with 22 bases left in between. The CDR3 region is CSAIPGQEGRRYF. The CDR3 DNA follows: TGCAGTGCTATCCCCGGACAGGAGGGTAGGCGGTACTTC.

This chain joins TRBV4-2 and TRBJ1-2, with a weak D call TRBD1 (5 bases). Looked up from germline, CDR1 is LGHNA and CDR2 is YNFKEQ. The CDR3 covers 14 residues. Deletions cut 0 bases from V and 4 bases from J, with 9 bases between. Written as DNA, the CDR3 is TGTGCCAGCAGCCAAGATGGGACTACCTATGGCTACACCTTC. It encodes CASSQDGTTYGYTF.

To note about this clonotype: This may stem from a read error, because a much larger clone lies one nucleotide away. The J gene is TRBJ1-1, the V gene TRBV5-1, with D possibly matching TRBD1 (5 bases). The CDR3 is 14 residues long. Germline V gives CDR1 SGHRS, CDR2 YFSETQ. CDR3 coding DNA: TGCGCCGGCAGCTTGGCTGGGGGGACGGATGAAGCTTTCTTT. Protein sequence: CAGSLAGGTDEAFF.

V gene TRBV7-9 combines with J gene TRBJ2-2, with D possibly matching TRBD1 (6 bases). The CDR3 contains 13 residues. Germline CDR1 reads SEHNR; CDR2 reads FQNEAQ (reference sequence). The V end was cut by 8 bases, the J end by 2 bases, with 9 bases between. The DNA of the CDR3 is TGTGCCAGCGGACAGCCCAACACCGGGGAGCTGTTTTTT. Amino acid sequence: CASGQPNTGELFF.